A selection of T cell receptor beta chains follows, all from one sample in a study of shared clonotypes between healthy human individuals. The data were produced by immunoSEQ multiplex PCR, yet TCRdb's version contains in-frame clones alone and is incomplete. Among about 1.1 million clones listed, around three quarters were seen once. The sequenced material came from memory CD4+ T cells from PBMCs. The receptors were gathered from a man aged 18 to 29 in good health. Some clones in this sample may be carry-over from other donors' samples. Each CDR3 is given with its conserved first and last residue. A D gene is named only where the DNA matches it firmly. Where a row states a size, it is once, few, many or the class of an expanded clone; other rows omit it.

J: TRBJ1-4; V: TRBV7-9; size: few; D: TRBD1; CDR3: CASSLRDRDRGWEKLFF; DNA: TGTGCCAGCAGCTTACGAGACCGGGACAGGGGATGGGAAAAACTGTTTTTT
J: TRBJ1-6; V: TRBV5-1; size: few; D: NA; CDR3: CASSLDGKDSPLHF; DNA: TGCGCCAGCAGCTTGGACGGGAAGGATTCACCCCTCCACTTT
J: TRBJ2-7; V: TRBV28; size: NA; D: NA; CDR3: CASSKDTYRSYEQYF; DNA: TGTGCCAGCAGCAAGGACACTTACCGTTCCTACGAGCAGTACTTC
J: TRBJ2-1; V: TRBV6-1; size: NA; D: TRBD2; CDR3: CASSVLAGAYNEQFF; DNA: TGTGCCAGCAGTGTTCTAGCGGGAGCCTACAATGAGCAGTTCTTC
J: TRBJ2-1; V: TRBV27; size: NA; D: TRBD2; CDR3: CASASGRAAYNEQFF; DNA: TGTGCCAGTGCTAGCGGGAGGGCCGCCTACAATGAGCAGTTCTTC
J: TRBJ1-4; V: TRBV19; size: few; D: TRBD1; CDR3: CASQGVATNEKLFF; DNA: TGTGCCAGCCAGGGGGTTGCAACTAATGAAAAACTGTTTTTT
J: TRBJ2-2; V: TRBV7-6; size: few; D: TRBD2; CDR3: CASSQRSAGVATGELFF; DNA: TGTGCCAGCAGCCAAAGATCGGCGGGAGTCGCCACCGGGGAGCTGTTTTTT
J: TRBJ1-1; V: TRBV29-1; size: NA; D: NA; CDR3: CSVEMWALNTEAFF; DNA: TGCAGCGTTGAAATGTGGGCACTGAACACTGAAGCTTTCTTT
J: TRBJ2-1; V: TRBV11-2; size: NA; D: TRBD2; CDR3: CASSLVLADFPYNEQFF; DNA: TGTGCCAGCAGCTTAGTCCTAGCGGACTTTCCCTACAATGAGCAGTTCTTC
J: TRBJ2-2; V: TRBV11-3; size: NA; D: TRBD2; CDR3: CASSFGGLADLNTGELFF; DNA: TGTGCCAGCAGCTTTGGGGGACTAGCGGACCTGAACACCGGGGAGCTGTTTTTT
J: TRBJ2-2; V: TRBV2; size: NA; D: TRBD1; CDR3: CASSKRTGNTGELFF; DNA: TGTGCCAGCAGTAAAAGGACAGGGAACACCGGGGAGCTGTTTTTT
J: TRBJ1-1; V: TRBV9; size: NA; D: NA; CDR3: CASSSFPGAEAFF; DNA: TGTGCCAGCAGTTCCTTCCCGGGTGCTGAAGCTTTCTTT
J: TRBJ1-2; V: TRBV9; size: NA; D: NA; CDR3: CASSPQGGGYTF; DNA: TGTGCCAGCAGCCCACAGGGCGGGGGCTACACCTTC
J: TRBJ2-7; V: TRBV6-5; size: NA; D: NA; CDR3: CASSPGTPRMERQYF; DNA: TGTGCCAGCAGTCCCGGGACGCCCAGAATGGAAAGGCAGTACTTC
J: TRBJ2-2; V: TRBV7-3; size: NA; D: TRBD1; CDR3: CASSYYGQGAPPGELFF; DNA: TGTGCCAGCAGCTATTACGGGCAGGGGGCGCCTCCCGGGGAGCTGTTTTTT
J: TRBJ1-5; V: TRBV5-1; size: NA; D: NA; CDR3: CASSIDTDQPQHF; DNA: TGCGCCAGCAGCATCGATACGGATCAGCCCCAGCATTTT
J: TRBJ2-1; V: TRBV9; size: NA; D: TRBD2; CDR3: CASTVLASGRQFF; DNA: TGTGCCAGCACAGTACTAGCGAGCGGTAGGCAGTTCTTC
J: TRBJ2-2; V: TRBV5-4; size: NA; D: TRBD2; CDR3: CASSSEGSGSRTGELFF; DNA: TGTGCCAGCAGCTCGGAGGGTAGCGGGAGTCGTACCGGGGAGCTGTTTTTT
J: TRBJ2-3; V: TRBV6-6; size: NA; D: NA; CDR3: CASSPARENTQYF; DNA: TGTGCCAGCAGTCCGGCCCGTGAGAATACGCAGTATTTT
J: TRBJ2-6; V: TRBV9; size: once; D: NA; CDR3: CASSSSSGANVLTF; DNA: TGTGCCAGCAGCTCCAGCTCTGGGGCCAACGTCCTGACTTTC
J: TRBJ2-7; V: TRBV7-9; size: NA; D: NA; CDR3: CASSLLAGVYEQYF; DNA: TGTGCCAGCAGCTTACTGGCAGGGGTATACGAGCAGTACTTC
J: TRBJ1-1; V: TRBV28; size: few; D: NA; CDR3: CASSFRGNTEAFF; DNA: TGTGCCAGCAGTTTCAGGGGGAACACTGAAGCTTTCTTT
J: TRBJ2-3; V: TRBV7-6; size: NA; D: TRBD2; CDR3: CASSLEPSGRADTQYF; DNA: TGTGCCAGCAGCTTAGAGCCTAGCGGGAGGGCAGATACGCAGTATTTT
J: TRBJ1-1; V: TRBV7-3; size: NA; D: NA; CDR3: CASSEGLNTEAFF; DNA: TGTGCCAGCAGCGAGGGATTGAACACTGAAGCTTTCTTT